This T cell receptor beta chain was identified during a study of blood T cell repertoires in COVID-19. From germline, CDR1 is SGHKS and CDR2 YYEKEE (reference sequence). This CDR3 contains 13 residues. V lost 7 bases to trimming and J lost 1 base, with 11 bases between them. Ages ranged from about 18 to 100 years, with residence in 24 US areas. Profiling relied on immunoSEQ multiplex PCR, and the TCRdb table lists in-frame clones only, not all of them. The sample lists 300,000 to 400,000 clones; about 85% were seen once. Sequenced material: PBMCs or T cells enriched from blood (not recorded which). The genes are TRBV5-5 and TRBJ2-5; no reliable D call. The source is a woman in her thirties who had been exposed to COVID-19. For the CDR3, the DNA is TGTGCCAGCTCGGTATATCTCCAAGAGACCCAGTACTTC. Encoded protein: CASSVYLQETQYF.